This T cell receptor (beta chain) was identified in a study of immune heterogeneity within non-small cell lung tumors. Bulk tumor genomic DNA, 450 to 750 ng per sample, was the template. Several widely spaced biopsies per primary tumor were taken during surgery. The study cohort was described as untreated, and its members had newly diagnosed non-small cell lung cancer. They went on to have curative surgery. This clonotype has a handful of counts. The antigen remains unidentified. The CDR3 contains 10 residues. Germline V gives CDR1 MNHNS, CDR2 SASEGT. J gave up 8 bases and V 6 bases, and 0 bases lay outside the gene matches. Multiplex PCR amplified TCR beta CDR3 with 32 V and 13 J primers. TCRdb re-analysed the multiplex PCR reads in MiXCR, keeping a single row per CDR3 protein. The table shows around 16,000 distinct CDR3 sequences, with roughly 30% occurring only once. General study points: Each patient's tumor sites shared recurring identical dominant CDR3 beta clonotypes, and individual sites also carried their own high-frequency clones. For local T-cell clonality, the correlation with local tumor mutational burden was moderate but significant (R approximately 0.34).

This chain uses TRBV6-1 with TRBJ1-2; 7 nucleotides match TRBD1. This clonotype was obtained from a man aged 40-49 years with non-small cell lung cancer. Source material: lung tumor tissue. The CDR3 loop reads CASRTGGYTF. The CDR3 nucleotides read TGTGCCAGCAGGACAGGGGGCTACACCTTC.